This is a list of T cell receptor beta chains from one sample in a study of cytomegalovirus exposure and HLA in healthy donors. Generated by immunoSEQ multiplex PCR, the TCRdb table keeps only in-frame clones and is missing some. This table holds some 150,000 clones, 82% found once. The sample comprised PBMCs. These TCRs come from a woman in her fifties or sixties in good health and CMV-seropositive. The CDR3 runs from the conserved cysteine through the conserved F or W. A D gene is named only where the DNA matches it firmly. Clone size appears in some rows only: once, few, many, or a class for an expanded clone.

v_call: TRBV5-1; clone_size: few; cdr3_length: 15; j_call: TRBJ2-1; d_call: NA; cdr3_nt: TGCGCCAGCAGCTTGTGGACAAACTCCTACAATGAGCAGTTCTTC; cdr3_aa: CASSLWTNSYNEQFF
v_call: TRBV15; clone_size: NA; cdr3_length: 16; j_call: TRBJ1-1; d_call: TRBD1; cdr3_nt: TGTGCCACCAGCAGAGAATCGGCAGGGGGCTCCACTGAAGCTTTCTTT; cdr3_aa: CATSRESAGGSTEAFF
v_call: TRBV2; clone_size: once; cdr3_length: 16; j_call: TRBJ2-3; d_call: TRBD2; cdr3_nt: TGTGCCAGCAGCCTCGCGCTAGCGGGGTCCACAGATACGCAGTATTTT; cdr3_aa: CASSLALAGSTDTQYF
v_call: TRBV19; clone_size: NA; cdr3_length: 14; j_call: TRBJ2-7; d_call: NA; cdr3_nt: TGTGCCAGTAGTATGGGCCCCAGCTCCTACGAGCAGTACTTC; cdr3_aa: CASSMGPSSYEQYF
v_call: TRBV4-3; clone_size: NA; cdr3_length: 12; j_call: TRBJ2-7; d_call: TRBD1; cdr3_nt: TGCGCCAGCAGCTCACGGACAGGGGCCTTGTACTTC; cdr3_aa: CASSSRTGALYF
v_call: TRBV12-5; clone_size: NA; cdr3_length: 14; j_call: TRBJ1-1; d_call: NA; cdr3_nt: TGTGCTAGTGGTCCGGACAGACTCCGTGGGGGAGCTTTCTTT; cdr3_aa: CASGPDRLRGGAFF
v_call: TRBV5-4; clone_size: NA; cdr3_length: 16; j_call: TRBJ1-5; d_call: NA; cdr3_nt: TGTGCCGCCCCGAGCGGTCCTCAAAACTTTAATCAGCCCCAGCATTTT; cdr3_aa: CAAPSGPQNFNQPQHF
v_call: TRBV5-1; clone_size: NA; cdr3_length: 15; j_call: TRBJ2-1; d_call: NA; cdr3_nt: TGCGCCAGCAGCTTGGTGGCGAGGTCTGACAATGAGCAGTTCTTC; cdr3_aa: CASSLVARSDNEQFF
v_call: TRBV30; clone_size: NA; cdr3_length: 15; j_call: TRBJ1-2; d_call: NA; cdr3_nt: TGTGCCTGGAGTGTACGGCAGGGAGGTCCCTATGGCTACACCTTC; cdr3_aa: CAWSVRQGGPYGYTF
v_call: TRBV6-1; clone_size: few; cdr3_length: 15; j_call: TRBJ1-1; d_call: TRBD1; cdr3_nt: TGTGCCAGCAGCTTTCGACAGGGGGCAGGCACTGAAGCTTTCTTT; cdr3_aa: CASSFRQGAGTEAFF
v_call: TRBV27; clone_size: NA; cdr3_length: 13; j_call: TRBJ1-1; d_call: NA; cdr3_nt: TGTGCCAGCAGTAGAGTCATGAACACTGAAGCTTTCTTT; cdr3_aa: CASSRVMNTEAFF
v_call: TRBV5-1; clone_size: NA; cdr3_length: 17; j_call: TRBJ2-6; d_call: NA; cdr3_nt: TGCGCCAGCAGCTCAGCCTCCTCAGGGGCTGGGGCCAACGTCCTGACTTTC; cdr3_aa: CASSSASSGAGANVLTF
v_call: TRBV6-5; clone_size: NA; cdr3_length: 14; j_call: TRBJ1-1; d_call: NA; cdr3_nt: TGTGCCAGCAGTTTGACAGGAGCTAACACTGAAGCTTTCTTT; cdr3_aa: CASSLTGANTEAFF
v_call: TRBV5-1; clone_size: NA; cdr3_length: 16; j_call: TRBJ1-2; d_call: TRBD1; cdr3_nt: TGCGCCAGCAGCCTAGGGACGGGACAGGGTCAGGGTGGCTACACCTTC; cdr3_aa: CASSLGTGQGQGGYTF
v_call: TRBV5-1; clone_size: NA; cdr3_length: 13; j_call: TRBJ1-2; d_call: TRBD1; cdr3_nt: TGCGCCAGCAGCTTCGGGACAGTCGGTGGCTACACCTTC; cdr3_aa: CASSFGTVGGYTF
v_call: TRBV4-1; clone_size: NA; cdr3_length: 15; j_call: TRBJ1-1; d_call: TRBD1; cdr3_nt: TGCGCCAGCAGCCCCCAGGGACAGGGCCGAACTGAAGCTTTCTTT; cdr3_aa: CASSPQGQGRTEAFF
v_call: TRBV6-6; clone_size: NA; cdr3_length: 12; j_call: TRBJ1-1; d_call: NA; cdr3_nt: TGTGCCAGCAGCCCGGGACTTATTGAAGCTTTCTTT; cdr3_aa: CASSPGLIEAFF
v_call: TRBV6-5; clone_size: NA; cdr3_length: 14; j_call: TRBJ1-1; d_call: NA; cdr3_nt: TGTGCCAGCAGTTACACAGGGCGAAAGACTGAAGCTTTCTTT; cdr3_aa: CASSYTGRKTEAFF
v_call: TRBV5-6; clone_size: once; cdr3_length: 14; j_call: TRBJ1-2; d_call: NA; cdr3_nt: TGTGCCAGCAGCTTGGGAGGAGATTTCTATGGCTACACCTTC; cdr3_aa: CASSLGGDFYGYTF
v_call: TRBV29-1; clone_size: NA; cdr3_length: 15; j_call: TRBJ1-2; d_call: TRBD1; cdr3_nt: TGCAGCGTTCCGGGACAGGGGGCAGATTTTTATGGCTACACCTTC; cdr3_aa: CSVPGQGADFYGYTF
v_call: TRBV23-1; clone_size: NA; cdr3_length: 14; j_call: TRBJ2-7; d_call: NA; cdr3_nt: TGCGCCAGCAGTCACTCCTCCAGGGTCTACGAGCAGTACTTC; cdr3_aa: CASSHSSRVYEQYF
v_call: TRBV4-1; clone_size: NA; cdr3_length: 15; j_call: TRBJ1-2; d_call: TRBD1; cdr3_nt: TGCGCCAGCAGCCAAGATTACGACAGGGAATATGGCTACACCTTC; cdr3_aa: CASSQDYDREYGYTF
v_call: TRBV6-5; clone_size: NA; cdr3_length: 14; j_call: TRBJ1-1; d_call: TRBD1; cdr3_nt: TGTGCCAGCAGGGGGACAGGGATCTACACTGAAGCTTTCTTT; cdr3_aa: CASRGTGIYTEAFF
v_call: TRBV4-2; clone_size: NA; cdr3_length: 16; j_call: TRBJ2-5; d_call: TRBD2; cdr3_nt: TGTGCCAGCAGCCCGCGGGGGGGCGATATCCAAGAGACCCAGTACTTC; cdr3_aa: CASSPRGGDIQETQYF
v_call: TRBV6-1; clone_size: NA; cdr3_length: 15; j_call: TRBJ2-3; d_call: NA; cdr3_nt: TGTGCCAGCAGTGGGAACAGGGTCCCAGGGGATACGCAGTATTTT; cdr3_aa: CASSGNRVPGDTQYF
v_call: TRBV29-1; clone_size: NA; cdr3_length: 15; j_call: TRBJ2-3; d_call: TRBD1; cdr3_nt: TGCAGCGTGACGAGACAGGGAATACCCACAGATACGCAGTATTTT; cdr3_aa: CSVTRQGIPTDTQYF
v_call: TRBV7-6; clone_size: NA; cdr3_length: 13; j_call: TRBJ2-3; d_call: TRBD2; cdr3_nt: TGTGCCAGCAGCTTGCGGGGGAGGGATACGCAGTATTTT; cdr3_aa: CASSLRGRDTQYF
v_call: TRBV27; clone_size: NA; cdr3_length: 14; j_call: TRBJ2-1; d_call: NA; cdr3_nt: TGTGCCAGCAGTTCTGGGACATTCTACAATGAGCAGTTCTTC; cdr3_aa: CASSSGTFYNEQFF
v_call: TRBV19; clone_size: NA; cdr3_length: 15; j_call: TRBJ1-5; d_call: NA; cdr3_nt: TGTGCCAGTAGTATAGCACAGGGCCGCAATCAGCCCCAGCATTTT; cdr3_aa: CASSIAQGRNQPQHF
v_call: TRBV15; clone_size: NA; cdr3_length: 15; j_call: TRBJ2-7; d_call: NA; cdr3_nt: TGTGCCACCAGCAGTCATCCGACAGGCGCCTACGAGCAGTACTTC; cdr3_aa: CATSSHPTGAYEQYF
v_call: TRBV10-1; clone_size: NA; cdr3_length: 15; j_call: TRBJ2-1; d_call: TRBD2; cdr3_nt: TGCGCCAGCAGTGAAGGAGCGGGGGTCCGGAATGAGCAGTTCTTC; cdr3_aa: CASSEGAGVRNEQFF
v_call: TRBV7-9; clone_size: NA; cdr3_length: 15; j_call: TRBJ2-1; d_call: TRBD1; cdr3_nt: TGTGCCAGCAGCCGGTGGGACAGCCCTTACAATGAGCAGTTCTTC; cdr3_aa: CASSRWDSPYNEQFF
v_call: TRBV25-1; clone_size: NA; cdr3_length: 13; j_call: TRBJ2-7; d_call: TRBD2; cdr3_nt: TGTGCCAGCAGTGTGGGGGGGGGAAACGAGCAGTACTTC; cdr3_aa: CASSVGGGNEQYF
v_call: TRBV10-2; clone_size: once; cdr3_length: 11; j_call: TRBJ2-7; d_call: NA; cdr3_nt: TGCGCCAGTAGGGACATCTACGAGCAGTACTTC; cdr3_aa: CASRDIYEQYF
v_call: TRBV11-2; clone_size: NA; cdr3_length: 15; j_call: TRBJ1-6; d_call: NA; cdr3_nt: TGTGCCAGCAGCTCTAGGGCGGGGTATAATTCACCCCTCCACTTT; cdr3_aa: CASSSRAGYNSPLHF
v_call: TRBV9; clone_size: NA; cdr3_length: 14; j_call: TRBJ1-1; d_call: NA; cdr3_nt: TGTGCCAGCAGCGTAGCTTTGGCGAACACTGAAGCTTTCTTT; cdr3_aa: CASSVALANTEAFF
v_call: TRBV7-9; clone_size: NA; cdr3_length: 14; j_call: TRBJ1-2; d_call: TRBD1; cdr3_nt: TGTGCCAGCAGCTTAGCGGCCAGGGGGAACGGCTACACCTTC; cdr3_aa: CASSLAARGNGYTF
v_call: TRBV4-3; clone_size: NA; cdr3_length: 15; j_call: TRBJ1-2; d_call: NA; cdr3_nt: TGCGCCAGCAGCCAAGATACCCAGGCAGGGTATGGCTACACCTTC; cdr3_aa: CASSQDTQAGYGYTF
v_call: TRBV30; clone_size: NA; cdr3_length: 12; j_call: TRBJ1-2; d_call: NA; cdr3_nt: TGTGCCTGGAGTGTAGGGGGCTATGGCTACACCTTC; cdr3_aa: CAWSVGGYGYTF
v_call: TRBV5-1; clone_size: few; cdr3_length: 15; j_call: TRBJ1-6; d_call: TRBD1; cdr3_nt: TGCGCCAGCAGCTTTGGTGGGACAGGCAATTCACCCCTCCACTTT; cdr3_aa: CASSFGGTGNSPLHF
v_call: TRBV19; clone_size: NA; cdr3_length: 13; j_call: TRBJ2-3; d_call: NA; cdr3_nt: TGTGCCAGTAGTCCAGGGTTTCCAGATACGCAGTATTTT; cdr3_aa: CASSPGFPDTQYF
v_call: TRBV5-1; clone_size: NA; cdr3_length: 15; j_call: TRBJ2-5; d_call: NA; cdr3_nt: TGCGCCAGCAGCCAGGGAAGTGGGGGGGCGGAGACCCAGTACTTC; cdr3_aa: CASSQGSGGAETQYF
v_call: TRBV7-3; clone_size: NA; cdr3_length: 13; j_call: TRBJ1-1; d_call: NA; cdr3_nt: TGTGCCAGCAGCGCACAGGGTCCCACTGAAGCTTTCTTT; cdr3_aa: CASSAQGPTEAFF
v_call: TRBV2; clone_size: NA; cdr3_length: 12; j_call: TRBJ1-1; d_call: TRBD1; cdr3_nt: TGTGCCAGCAGTGACCCGACAGGGGGAGCTTTCTTT; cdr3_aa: CASSDPTGGAFF
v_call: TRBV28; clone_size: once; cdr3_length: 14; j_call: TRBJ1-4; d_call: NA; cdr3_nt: TGTGCCAGCAGTTCTAGGGGAGGAGGCGAAAAACTGTTTTTT; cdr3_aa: CASSSRGGGEKLFF
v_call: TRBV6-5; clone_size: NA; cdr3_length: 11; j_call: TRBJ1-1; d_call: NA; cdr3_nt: TGTGCCAGCGGCCAGGGTCTGAAAGCTTTCTTT; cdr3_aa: CASGQGLKAFF
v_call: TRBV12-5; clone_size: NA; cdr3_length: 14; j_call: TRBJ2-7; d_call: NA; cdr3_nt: TGTGCTAGCTCAACGACGGGACAATCCTACGAGCAGTACTTC; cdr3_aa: CASSTTGQSYEQYF
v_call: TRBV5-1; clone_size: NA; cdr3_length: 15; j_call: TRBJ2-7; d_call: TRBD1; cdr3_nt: TGCGCCAGCAAGCGACCGGGACAGGGGGCCGGCGAGCAGTACTTC; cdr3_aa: CASKRPGQGAGEQYF
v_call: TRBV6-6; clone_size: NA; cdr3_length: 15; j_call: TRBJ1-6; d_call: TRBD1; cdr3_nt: TGTGCCAGCTCCCGTGGGACAGGGGATAATTCACCCCTCCACTTT; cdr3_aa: CASSRGTGDNSPLHF
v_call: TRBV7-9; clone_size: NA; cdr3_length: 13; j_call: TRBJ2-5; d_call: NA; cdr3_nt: TGTGCCAGCAGCCGGGGGTATCAAGAGACCCAGTACTTC; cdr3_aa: CASSRGYQETQYF
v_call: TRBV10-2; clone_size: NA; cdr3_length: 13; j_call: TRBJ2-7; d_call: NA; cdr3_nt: TGCGCCAGCAGTGTAAAGGGGGCCTACGAGCAGTACTTC; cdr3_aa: CASSVKGAYEQYF
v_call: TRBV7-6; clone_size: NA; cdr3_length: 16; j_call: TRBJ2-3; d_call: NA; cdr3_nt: TGTGCCAGCAGCTCCGTTCCAGGGGAAGTTCCCCTAAAGCAGTATTTT; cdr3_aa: CASSSVPGEVPLKQYF
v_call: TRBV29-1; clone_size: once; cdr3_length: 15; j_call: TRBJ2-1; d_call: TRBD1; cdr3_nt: TGCAGCGTTCAGGGACAGGGATCGTCCTACAATGAGCAGTTCTTC; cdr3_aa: CSVQGQGSSYNEQFF
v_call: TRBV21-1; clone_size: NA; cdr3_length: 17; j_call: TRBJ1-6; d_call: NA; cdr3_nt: TGTGCCAGCAGCAAAAGGACACGCGGGAGAGGGCGATCGCCCCTCCACTTT; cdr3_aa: CASSKRTRGRGRSPLHF